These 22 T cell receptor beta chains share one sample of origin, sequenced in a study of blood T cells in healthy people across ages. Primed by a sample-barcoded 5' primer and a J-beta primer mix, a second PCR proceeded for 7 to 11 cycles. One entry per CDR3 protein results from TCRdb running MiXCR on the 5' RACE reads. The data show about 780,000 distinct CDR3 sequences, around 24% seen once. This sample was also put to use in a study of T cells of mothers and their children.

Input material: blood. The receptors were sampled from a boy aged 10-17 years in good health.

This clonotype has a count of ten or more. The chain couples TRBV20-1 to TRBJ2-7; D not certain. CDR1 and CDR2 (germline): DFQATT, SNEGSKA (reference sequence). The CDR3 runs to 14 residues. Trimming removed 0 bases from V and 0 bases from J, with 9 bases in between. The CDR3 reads CSARDPAYSYEQYF. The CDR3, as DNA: TGCAGTGCTAGAGATCCAGCCTACTCCTACGAGCAGTACTTC.

CDR3 nucleotides: TGTGCCAGCAGCCTAGGGAGGGAGCGGGATCAGCCCCAGCATTTT. Translated, it gives CASSLGRERDQPQHF. This chain uses TRBV12-3 or TRBV12-4 with TRBJ1-5; D ambiguous. The CDR3 runs to 15 residues. The V gene lost 6 bases and the J gene lost 5 bases, with 17 bases spanning the gap.

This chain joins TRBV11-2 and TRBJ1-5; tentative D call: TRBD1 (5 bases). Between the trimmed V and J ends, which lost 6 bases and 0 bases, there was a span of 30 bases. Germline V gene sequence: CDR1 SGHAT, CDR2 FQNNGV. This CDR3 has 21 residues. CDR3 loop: CASRRYGYIGVEGNSNQPQHF. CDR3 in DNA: TGTGCCAGCAGACGTTATGGATATATTGGGGTGGAGGGGAATAGCAATCAGCCCCAGCATTTT.

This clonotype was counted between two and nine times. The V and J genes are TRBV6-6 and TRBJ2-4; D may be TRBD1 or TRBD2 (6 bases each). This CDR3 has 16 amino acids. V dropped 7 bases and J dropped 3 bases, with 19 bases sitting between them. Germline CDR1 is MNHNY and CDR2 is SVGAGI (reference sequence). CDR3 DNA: TGTGCCAGCACCTCGGTGCTAGGAGGGGGCAAAAACATTCAGTACTTC. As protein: CASTSVLGGGKNIQYF.

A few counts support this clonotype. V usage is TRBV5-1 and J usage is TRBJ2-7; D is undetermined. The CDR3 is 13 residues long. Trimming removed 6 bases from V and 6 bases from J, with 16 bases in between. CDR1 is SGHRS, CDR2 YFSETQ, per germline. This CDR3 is CASNGSPSSEQYF. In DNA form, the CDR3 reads TGCGCCAGCAATGGCTCGCCTAGTTCCGAGCAGTACTTC.

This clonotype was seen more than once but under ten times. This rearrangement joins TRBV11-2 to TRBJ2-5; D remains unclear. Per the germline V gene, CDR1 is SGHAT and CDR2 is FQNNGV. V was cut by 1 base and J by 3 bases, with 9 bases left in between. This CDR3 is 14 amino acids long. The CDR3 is CASSLGRAKETQYF. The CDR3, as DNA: TGTGCCAGCAGCTTAGGCCGGGCCAAAGAGACCCAGTACTTC.

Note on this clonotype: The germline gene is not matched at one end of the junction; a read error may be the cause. The chain's CDR3 is CSARDQGRLYDYTF. CDR3 in DNA: TGCAGTGCTAGAGATCAGGGTCGCCTCTATGACTACACCTTC. The chain couples TRBV20-1 to TRBJ1-2; D might be TRBD1 (5 bases). From germline, CDR1 is DFQATT and CDR2 SNEGSKA (reference sequence). The length of the CDR3 is 14 residues.

CDR3 DNA: TGCAGTGCCCCTGGGGACCGCCTCTCCCGAAACTATGGCTACACCTTC. Its translation is CSAPGDRLSRNYGYTF. The V and J genes are TRBV20-1 and TRBJ1-2; D is perhaps TRBD1 (5 bases). CDR1 is DFQATT, CDR2 SNEGSKA, per germline (reference sequence). The CDR3 spans 16 residues. Trimming left V 6 bases short and J 2 bases short, with 22 bases between.

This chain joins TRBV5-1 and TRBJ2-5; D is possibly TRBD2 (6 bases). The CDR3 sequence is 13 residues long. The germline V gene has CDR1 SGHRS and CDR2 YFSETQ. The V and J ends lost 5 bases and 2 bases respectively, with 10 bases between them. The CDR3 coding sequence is TGCGCCAGCAGGGGGACTGAACAAGAGACCCAGTACTTC. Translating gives CASRGTEQETQYF.

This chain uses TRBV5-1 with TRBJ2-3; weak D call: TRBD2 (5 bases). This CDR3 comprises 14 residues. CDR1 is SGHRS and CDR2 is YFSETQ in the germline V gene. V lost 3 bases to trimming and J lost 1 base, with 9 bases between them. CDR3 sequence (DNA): TGCGCCAGCAGCTGGGGAGTTGGCACAGATACGCAGTATTTT. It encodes CASSWGVGTDTQYF.

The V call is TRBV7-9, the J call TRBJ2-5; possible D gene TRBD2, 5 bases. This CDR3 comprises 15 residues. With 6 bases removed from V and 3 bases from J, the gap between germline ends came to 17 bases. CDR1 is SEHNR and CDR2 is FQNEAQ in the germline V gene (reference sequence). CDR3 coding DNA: TGTGCCAGCAGTTTACAGTCCCGGGGAGAAGAGACCCAGTACTTC. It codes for CASSLQSRGEETQYF.

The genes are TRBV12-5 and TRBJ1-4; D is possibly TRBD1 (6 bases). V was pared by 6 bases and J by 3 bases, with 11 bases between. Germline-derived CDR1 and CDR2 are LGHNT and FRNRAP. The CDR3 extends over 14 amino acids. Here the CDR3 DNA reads TGTGCTAGTGGACCCGGGGGCTCTAATGAAAAACTGTTTTTT. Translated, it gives CASGPGGSNEKLFF. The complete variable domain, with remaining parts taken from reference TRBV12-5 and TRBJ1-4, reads DARVTQTPRHKVTEMGQEVTMRCQPILGHNTVFWYRQTMMQGLELLAYFRNRAPLDDSGMPKDRFSAEMPDATLATLKIQPSEPRDSAVYFCASGPGGSNEKLFFGSGTQLSVL.

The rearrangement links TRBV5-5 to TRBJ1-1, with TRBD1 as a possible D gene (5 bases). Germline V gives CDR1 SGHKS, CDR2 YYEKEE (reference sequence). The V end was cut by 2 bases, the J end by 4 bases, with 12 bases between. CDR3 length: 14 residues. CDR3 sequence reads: CASSLFPGGTEAFF. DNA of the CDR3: TGTGCCAGCAGCTTATTCCCTGGGGGCACTGAAGCTTTCTTT.

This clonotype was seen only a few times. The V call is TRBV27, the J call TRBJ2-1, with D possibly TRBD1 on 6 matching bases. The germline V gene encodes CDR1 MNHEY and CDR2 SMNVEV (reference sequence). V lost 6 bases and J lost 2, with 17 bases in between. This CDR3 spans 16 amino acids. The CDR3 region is CASSLRGGRPYNEQFF. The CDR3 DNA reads TGTGCCAGCAGCCTCAGGGGCGGCCGACCCTACAATGAGCAGTTCTTC.

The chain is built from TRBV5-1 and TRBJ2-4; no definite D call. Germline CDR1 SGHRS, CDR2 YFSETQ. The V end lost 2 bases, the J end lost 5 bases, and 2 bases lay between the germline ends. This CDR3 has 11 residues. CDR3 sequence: CASSFENIQYF. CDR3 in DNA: TGCGCCAGCAGCTTTGAAAACATTCAGTACTTC.

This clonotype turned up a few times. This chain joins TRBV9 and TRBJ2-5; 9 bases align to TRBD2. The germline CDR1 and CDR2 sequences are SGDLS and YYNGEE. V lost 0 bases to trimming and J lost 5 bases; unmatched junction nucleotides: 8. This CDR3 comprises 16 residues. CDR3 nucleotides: TGTGCCAGCAGCGTAGGTGGCGGGGGGGCCCGGGAGACCCAGTACTTC. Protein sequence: CASSVGGGGARETQYF.

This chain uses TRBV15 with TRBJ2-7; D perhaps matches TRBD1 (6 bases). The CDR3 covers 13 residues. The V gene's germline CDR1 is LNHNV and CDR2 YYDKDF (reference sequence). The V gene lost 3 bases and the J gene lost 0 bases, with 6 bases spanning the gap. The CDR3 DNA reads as TGTGCCACCAGCAGGGACAGCTCCTACGAGCAGTACTTC. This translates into CATSRDSSYEQYF.

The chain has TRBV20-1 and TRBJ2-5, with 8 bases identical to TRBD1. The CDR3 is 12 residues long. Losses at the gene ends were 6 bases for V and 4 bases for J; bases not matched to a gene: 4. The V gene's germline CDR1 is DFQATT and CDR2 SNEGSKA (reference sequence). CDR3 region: CSATDRGETQYF. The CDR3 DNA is TGCAGTGCCACCGACAGGGGAGAGACCCAGTACTTC.

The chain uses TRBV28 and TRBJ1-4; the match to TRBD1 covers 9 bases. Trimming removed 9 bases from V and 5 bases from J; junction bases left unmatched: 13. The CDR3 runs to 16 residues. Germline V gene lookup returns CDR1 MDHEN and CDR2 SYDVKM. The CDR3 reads CASLVPGQGRNEKLFF. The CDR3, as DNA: TGTGCCAGTCTGGTCCCGGGACAGGGCCGGAATGAAAAACTGTTTTTT.

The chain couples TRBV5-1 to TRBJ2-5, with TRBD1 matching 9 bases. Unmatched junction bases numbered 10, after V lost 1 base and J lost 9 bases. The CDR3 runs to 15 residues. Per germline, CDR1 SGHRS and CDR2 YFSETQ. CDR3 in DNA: TGCGCCAGCAGCTTGACAGGGGGCGCTTTTGAGGCCCAGTACTTC. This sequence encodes CASSLTGGAFEAQYF.

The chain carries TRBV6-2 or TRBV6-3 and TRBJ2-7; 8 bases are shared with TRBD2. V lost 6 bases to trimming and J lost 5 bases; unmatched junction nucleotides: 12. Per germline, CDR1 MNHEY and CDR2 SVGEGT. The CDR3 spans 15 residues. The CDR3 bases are TGTGCCAGCAGCTCGGCCTTAGCGGGGAGACACGAGCAGTACTTC. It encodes CASSSALAGRHEQYF.

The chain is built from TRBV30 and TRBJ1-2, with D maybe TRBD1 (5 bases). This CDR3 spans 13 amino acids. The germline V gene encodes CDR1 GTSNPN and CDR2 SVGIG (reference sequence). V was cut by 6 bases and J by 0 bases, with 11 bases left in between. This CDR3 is CACTGLANYGYTF. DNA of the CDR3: TGTGCCTGTACAGGATTAGCTAACTATGGCTACACCTTC. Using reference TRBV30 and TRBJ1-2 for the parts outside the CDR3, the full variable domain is SQTIHQWPATLVQPVGSPLSLECTVEGTSNPNLYWYRQAAGRGLQLLFYSVGIGQISSEVPQNLSASRPQDRQFILSSKKLLLSDSGFYLCACTGLANYGYTFGSGTRLTVV.